The 28 T cell receptor beta chains listed next were all sequenced from one sample in a study of OX40 agonist ivuxolimab in advanced cancers. Libraries were prepared by immunoSEQ multiplex PCR; TCRdb keeps only in-frame clonotypes and omits some of them. The data show about 82,000 clones, around 84% seen once. The input for sequencing was CD4+ or CD8+ T cells sorted from blood, taken in a trial of the OX40 agonist ivuxolimab. Source of these receptors: an adult with an advanced solid tumor such as melanoma, head and neck, liver or kidney cancer.

The rearrangement links TRBV15 to TRBJ2-5, with 7 bases aligning to TRBD1. The CDR3 extends over 16 amino acids. Trimming at V came to 1 base and at J to 5 bases, leaving 10 bases not matched to a gene. Germline V lookup: CDR1 LNHNV, CDR2 YYDKDF (reference sequence). Written as DNA, the CDR3 is TGTGCCACCAGCAGAGGCGAAACAGGGGCGAGGGAGACCCAGTACTTC. Translating gives CATSRGETGARETQYF.

This clone showed up just once. This chain links TRBV10-2 with TRBJ2-3; a weak D match, TRBD2 (5 bases). CDR1 and CDR2 from the germline V gene are WSHSY and SAAADI. Trimming took off 10 bases at V and 0 bases at J, with 14 bases between the two ends. The CDR3 has 14 amino acids. The CDR3 nucleotides read TGCGCCACCCGGTGGGGAGAGAGCACAGATACGCAGTATTTT. Protein: CATRWGESTDTQYF.

The rearrangement uses TRBV2 and TRBJ2-3; 10 bases match TRBD2. Germline-derived CDR1 and CDR2 are SNHLY and FYNNEI. The length of the CDR3 is 15 residues. Trimming at V came to 6 bases and at J to 4 bases, leaving 7 bases not matched to a gene. CDR3 sequence: CASRELAGVSDTQYF. DNA of the CDR3: TGTGCCAGCAGGGAGCTAGCGGGAGTATCAGATACGCAGTATTTT. The variable domain in full, with the rest retrieved from reference TRBV2 and TRBJ2-3, is EPEVTQTPSHQVTQMGQEVILRCVPISNHLYFYWYRQILGQKVEFLVSFYNNEISEKSEIFDDQFSVERPDGSNFTLKIRSTKLEDSAMYFCASRELAGVSDTQYFGPGTRLTVL.

V usage is TRBV7-8 and J usage is TRBJ2-3; 8 bases align to TRBD2. In germline, CDR1 is SGHVS, CDR2 FQNEAQ. V was pared by 0 bases and J by 0 bases, with 5 bases of the junction left unmatched. The CDR3 covers 17 residues. The CDR3 DNA reads as TGTGCCAGCAGCTTAGCTTCTAGCGGGTCTAGCACAGATACGCAGTATTTT. Translating gives CASSLASSGSSTDTQYF. Based on the CDR3 plus reference TRBV7-8 and TRBJ2-3, the full variable domain is GAGVSQSPRYKVAKRGQDVALRCDPISGHVSLFWYQQALGQGPEFLTYFQNEAQLDKSGLPSDRFFAERPEGSVSTLKIQRTQQEDSAVYLCASSLASSGSSTDTQYFGPGTRLTVL.

This sequence joins TRBV19 and TRBJ2-5; TRBD2 is a possible D gene (5 bases). This CDR3 is 13 amino acids long. V lost 7 bases, J lost 1 base, and 10 bases lay in between. The germline gives CDR1 LNHDA, CDR2 SQIVND (reference sequence). The CDR3 loop reads CASKEGTQETQYF. CDR3 nucleotides: TGTGCCAGTAAAGAGGGAACCCAAGAGACCCAGTACTTC.

V and J are TRBV29-1 and TRBJ2-7; 11 nucleotides line up with TRBD1. This CDR3 has 12 amino acids. V dropped 7 bases and J dropped 6; count of bases not matched to a gene: 5. The V gene's germline CDR1 is SQVTM and CDR2 ANQGSEA. CDR3 sequence (DNA): TGCAGCGCACCGGGACAGGGGGGCGAGCAGTACTTC. It codes for CSAPGQGGEQYF.

The chain joins TRBV2 to TRBJ2-3, with a tentative D call TRBD1 (5 bases). The CDR3 covers 11 residues. The V gene lost 9 bases and the J gene lost 4 bases, with 8 bases spanning the gap. Germline-derived CDR1 and CDR2 are SNHLY and FYNNEI. The CDR3 sequence: CASTGADTQYF. The CDR3 region has the DNA TGTGCCAGTACAGGTGCAGATACGCAGTATTTT.

The chain uses TRBV6-1 and TRBJ1-2, with 7 bases fitting TRBD1. Germline CDR1 and CDR2: MNHNS and SASEGT. The CDR3 covers 15 residues. J lost 4 bases, V lost 3 bases, and 8 bases had no gene match. In nucleotides, the CDR3 is TGTGCCAGCAGTGATCCCCGTACAGGGGCCTATGGCTACACCTTC. Translating it yields CASSDPRTGAYGYTF.

The chain links TRBV9 to TRBJ2-1; 7 nucleotides agree with TRBD2. The germline gives CDR1 SGDLS, CDR2 YYNGEE. CDR3 size: 17 residues. Trimming took 3 bases from V and 7 from J; bases not matched to a gene: 16. The CDR3 DNA is TGTGCCAGCAGCGGGGCCCCGGGCGGGCGGGAGACTAATGAGCAGTTCTTC. Its translation: CASSGAPGGRETNEQFF.

The chain links TRBV2 to TRBJ1-6, with 9 bases fitting TRBD1. J was trimmed by 5 bases and V by 1 base; bases with no gene match: 0. The germline V gene has CDR1 SNHLY and CDR2 FYNNEI. This CDR3 contains 15 residues. DNA for the CDR3: TGTGCCAGCAGTGAAGGACAGGGGGATAATTCACCCCTCCACTTT. Its protein product is CASSEGQGDNSPLHF.

The chain joins TRBV5-5 to TRBJ1-2, with D possibly matching TRBD1 (5 bases). There are 15 residues in the CDR3. V lost 2 bases, J lost 3 bases, and 14 bases lay in between. Germline V gene lookup returns CDR1 SGHKS and CDR2 YYEKEE (reference sequence). CDR3 protein: CASSLPAGGYYGYTF. In nucleotides, the CDR3 is TGTGCCAGCAGCTTACCGGCGGGGGGTTACTATGGCTACACCTTC.

The rearrangement joins TRBV7-6 to TRBJ2-7; the match to TRBD2 covers 7 bases. Germline trimming cut 5 bases from V and 7 bases from J; bases unmatched to any gene: 14. The germline V gene encodes CDR1 SGHVS and CDR2 FNYEAQ. CDR3 length: 15 amino acids. CDR3: CASSPRGGFVEEQYF. CDR3 DNA sequence: TGTGCCAGCAGCCCACGCGGGGGATTTGTGGAAGAGCAGTACTTC.

CDR3 sequence reads: CASSRTGKGVNTGELFF. DNA for the CDR3: TGTGCCAGCAGCCGGACAGGGAAAGGAGTGAACACCGGGGAGCTGTTTTTT. The chain is built from TRBV5-5 and TRBJ2-2; 8 bases map to TRBD1. V lost 4 bases to trimming and J lost 1 base; unmatched junction nucleotides: 9. CDR3 length: 17 amino acids. CDR1 is SGHKS and CDR2 is YYEKEE in the germline V gene (reference sequence).

The V and J genes are TRBV5-1 and TRBJ2-2; no definite D call. Germline lookup yields CDR1 SGHRS and CDR2 YFSETQ. This CDR3 has 15 amino acids. Trimming shortened V by 7 bases and J by 0 bases, and 13 bases separated the two germline ends. CDR3 bases: TGCGCCAGCTGGCTGGCGGCCGCGAACACCGGGGAGCTGTTTTTT. This sequence encodes CASWLAAANTGELFF.

The chain joins TRBV30 to TRBJ1-2, with unresolved D. Germline loops: CDR1 GTSNPN, CDR2 SVGIG (reference sequence). The ends were cut back, 3 bases at V and 1 base at J, with 6 bases in the middle. The CDR3 is made up of 12 amino acids. The CDR3 nucleotides are TGTGCCTGGAGGGGAAGTAACTATGGCTACACCTTC. Its protein is CAWRGSNYGYTF.

This clone was counted between two and nine times. V gene TRBV10-1 combines with J gene TRBJ1-3; D ambiguous. Per germline, CDR1 WNHNN and CDR2 SYGVQD (reference sequence). The CDR3 is 14 residues long. V gave up 2 bases and J gave up 1 base, with 6 bases separating them. The CDR3 DNA reads as TGCGCCAGCAGTGAGATGGGGTCTGGAAACACCATATATTTT. The encoded protein is CASSEMGSGNTIYF.

The V and J genes are TRBV27 and TRBJ1-5; no clear D gene. The CDR3 is 13 residues long. Trimming stripped 2 bases from V and 5 bases from J, with 7 bases between. Germline CDR1 is MNHEY and CDR2 is SMNVEV (reference sequence). The CDR3, as DNA: TGTGCCAGCAGTTTAACTGATTATCAGCCCCAGCATTTT. It is translated as CASSLTDYQPQHF.

This sequence joins TRBV11-3 and TRBJ2-5; perhaps TRBD2 as D (6 bases). The germline CDR1 and CDR2 sequences are SGHNT and YENEEA. This CDR3 has 12 residues. V gave up 6 bases and J gave up 4 bases, with 9 bases separating them. The DNA for the CDR3 is TGTGCCAGCAGAACCGGGGGAGAGACCCAGTACTTC. This encodes CASRTGGETQYF.

The chain couples TRBV6-5 to TRBJ2-7; 8 nucleotides line up with TRBD1. The length of the CDR3 is 15 residues. The V gene end was trimmed by 6 bases and the J gene end by 4 bases; junction bases not matched to a gene: 11. CDR1 MNHEY and CDR2 SVGAGI come from the germline V gene. The CDR3 coding sequence is TGTGCCAGCAGGTCAGGGGGCGCAGAAGGGTACGAGCAGTACTTC. Its translation is CASRSGGAEGYEQYF.

The rearrangement uses TRBV11-2 and TRBJ2-7; D is unresolved. This CDR3 has 12 amino acids. The V gene lost 1 base and the J gene lost 2 bases, with 3 bases spanning the gap. Germline CDR1 is SGHAT and CDR2 is FQNNGV. DNA of the CDR3: TGTGCCAGCAGCTTAGCTACCTACGAGCAGTACTTC. Amino acid sequence: CASSLATYEQYF.

The chain combines TRBV10-3 with TRBJ1-3; D call uncertain. The CDR3 runs to 13 residues. Deletions cut 2 bases from V and 2 bases from J, with 4 bases between. CDR1 is ENHRY and CDR2 is SYGVKD in the germline V gene. The CDR3 DNA is TGTGCCATCAGTGAGGTAGCTGGAAACACCATATATTTT. It yields the protein CAISEVAGNTIYF.

V gene TRBV19 combines with J gene TRBJ2-5; D gene uncertain. V was clipped by 2 bases and J by 4 bases, with 11 bases between them. The V gene's germline CDR1 is LNHDA and CDR2 SQIVND (reference sequence). This CDR3 comprises 14 residues. The CDR3 loop reads CASSISTAGETQYF. CDR3 nucleotides: TGTGCCAGTAGTATATCGACGGCCGGAGAGACCCAGTACTTC.

The chain recombines TRBV18 with TRBJ2-2; the match to TRBD1 covers 9 bases. Trimming cost V 5 bases and J 3 bases; bases outside gene matches: 4. In germline, CDR1 is KGHSH, CDR2 LQKENI. The CDR3 runs to 15 residues. Written as DNA, the CDR3 is TGTGCCAGCTCATCGGGACAGGGATACACCGGGGAGCTGTTTTTT. Residues: CASSSGQGYTGELFF. Full variable domain (missing parts from reference TRBV18 and TRBJ2-2): NAGVMQNPRHLVRRRGQEARLRCSPMKGHSHVYWYRQLPEEGLKFMVYLQKENIIDESGMPKERFSAEFPKEGPSILRIQQVVRGDSAAYFCASSSGQGYTGELFFGEGSRLTVL.

The chain links TRBV27 to TRBJ1-1; D is unresolved. Trimming took off 0 bases at V and 0 bases at J, with 5 bases between the two ends. Germline values: CDR1 MNHEY, CDR2 SMNVEV (reference sequence). This CDR3 is 14 amino acids long. This CDR3 reads CASSLSWVNTEAFF. In nucleotides, the CDR3 is TGTGCCAGCAGTTTATCATGGGTGAACACTGAAGCTTTCTTT.

The chain uses TRBV5-1 and TRBJ2-3; 11 bases align to TRBD2. Germline V gene sequence: CDR1 SGHRS, CDR2 YFSETQ. The ends lost 0 bases at V and 2 bases at J; junction bases unmatched: 2. This CDR3 region has 16 residues. The CDR3 reads CASSLEGLAVTDTQYF. The CDR3 coding sequence is TGCGCCAGCAGCTTGGAGGGACTAGCGGTCACAGATACGCAGTATTTT.

The chain couples TRBV28 to TRBJ2-1, with TRBD2 identical over 7 bases. Germline V gives CDR1 MDHEN, CDR2 SYDVKM. CDR3 length: 14 residues. V trimming: 7 bases; J trimming: 7 bases; junction bases outside the gene matches: 10. CDR3 amino acids: CASTHGGVRNEQFF. The CDR3 region has the DNA TGTGCCAGCACCCATGGGGGGGTCAGAAATGAGCAGTTCTTC.

The chain employs TRBV19 and TRBJ2-1; no definite D call. CDR1 and CDR2 from the germline V gene are LNHDA and SQIVND (reference sequence). This CDR3 region has 13 residues. V lost 7 bases, J lost 8 bases, and 15 bases lay in between. CDR3 nucleotide sequence: TGTGCCAGTATGCCCCCCGGTGCGGATGAGCAGTTCTTC. This codes for CASMPPGADEQFF.

V gene TRBV6-1 combines with J gene TRBJ1-3, with no clear D. Per germline, CDR1 MNHNS and CDR2 SASEGT. The CDR3 consists of 16 residues. V was pared by 2 bases and J by 0 bases, with 11 bases between. As DNA, the CDR3 is TGTGCCAGCAGTGAACCAGGTCTCCTCTCTGGAAACACCATATATTTT. Its translation is CASSEPGLLSGNTIYF.